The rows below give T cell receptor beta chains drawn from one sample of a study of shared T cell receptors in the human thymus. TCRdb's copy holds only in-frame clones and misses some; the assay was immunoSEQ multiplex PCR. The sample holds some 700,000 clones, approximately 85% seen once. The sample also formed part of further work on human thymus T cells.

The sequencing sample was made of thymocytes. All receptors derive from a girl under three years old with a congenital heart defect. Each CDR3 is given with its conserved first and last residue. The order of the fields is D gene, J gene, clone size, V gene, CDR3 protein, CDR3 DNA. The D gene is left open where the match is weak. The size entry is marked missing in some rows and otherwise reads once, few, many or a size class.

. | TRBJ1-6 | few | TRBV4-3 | CASSQESTGTPPPPGCSPLHF | TGCGCCAGCAGCCAAGAGAGCACCGGGACACCACCCCCTCCTGGTTGTTCACCCCTCCACTTT
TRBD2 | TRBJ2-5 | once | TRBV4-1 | CASSQDQVTSGGRIQETQYF | TGCGCCAGCAGCCAAGATCAAGTGACTAGCGGGGGGCGGATCCAAGAGACCCAGTACTTC
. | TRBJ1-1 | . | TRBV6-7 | CASSLLRPRGAEAFF | TGTGCCAGCAGCCTTCTTCGACCAAGGGGCGCTGAAGCTTTCTTT
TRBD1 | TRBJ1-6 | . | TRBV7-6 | CASSLDHRGILNSPLHF | TGTGCCAGCAGCTTAGACCACAGGGGTATTCTAAATTCACCCCTCCACTTT
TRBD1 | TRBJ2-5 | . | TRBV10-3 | CAISKSQGQGGTAGQETQYF | TGTGCCATCAGTAAATCTCAAGGACAGGGCGGAACTGCGGGTCAAGAGACCCAGTACTTC
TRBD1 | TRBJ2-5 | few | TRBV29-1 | CSVVDRGRETQYF | TGCAGCGTTGTGGACAGGGGTCGAGAGACCCAGTACTTC
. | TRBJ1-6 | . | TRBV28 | CASSFAGFRSPLHF | TGTGCCAGCAGTTTTGCAGGGTTTCGTTCACCCCTCCACTTT
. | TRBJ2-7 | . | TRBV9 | CASSLGGSDYEQYF | TGTGCCAGCTCTCTCGGAGGTAGCGACTACGAGCAGTACTTC
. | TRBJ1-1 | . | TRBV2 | CASDRRVNTEAFF | TGTGCCAGCGACCGCAGGGTAAACACTGAAGCTTTCTTT
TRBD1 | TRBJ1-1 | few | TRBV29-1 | CSVGIERDRSEFSMNTEAFF | TGCAGCGTTGGTATTGAGCGGGACAGGTCTGAATTTTCGATGAACACTGAAGCTTTCTTT
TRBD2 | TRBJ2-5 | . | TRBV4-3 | CASSPGLVETQYF | TGCGCCAGCAGCCCCGGACTAGTCGAGACCCAGTACTTC
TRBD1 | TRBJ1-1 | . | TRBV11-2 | CASSSPGDRATEAFF | TGTGCCAGCAGCTCTCCAGGAGACAGGGCCACTGAAGCTTTCTTT
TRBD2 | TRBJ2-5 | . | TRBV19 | CASSFPTSGQETQYF | TGTGCCAGTAGTTTCCCAACTAGCGGCCAAGAGACCCAGTACTTC
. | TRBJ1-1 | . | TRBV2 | CASMRGTEAFF | TGTGCCAGCATGCGGGGCACTGAAGCTTTCTTT
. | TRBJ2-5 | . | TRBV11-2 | CASSRPRGETQYF | TGTGCCAGCAGCCGGCCAAGGGGAGAGACCCAGTACTTC
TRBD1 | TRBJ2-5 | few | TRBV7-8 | CASSSAGTGGGETQYF | TGTGCCAGCAGCTCTGCCGGGACAGGGGGTGGGGAGACCCAGTACTTC
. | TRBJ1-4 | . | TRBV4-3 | CASSQVRGRVHEKLFF | TGCGCCAGCAGCCAAGTCCGTGGCAGGGTACATGAAAAACTGTTTTTT
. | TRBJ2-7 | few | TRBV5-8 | CASATGTF | TGTGCCAGCGCCACAGGGACCTTC
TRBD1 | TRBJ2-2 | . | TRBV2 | CASRDRGFRELFF | TGTGCCAGCCGGGACAGGGGCTTCCGGGAGCTGTTTTTT
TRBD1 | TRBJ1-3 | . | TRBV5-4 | CASSRKLQGNYGNTIYF | TGTGCCAGCAGCCGCAAACTACAGGGGAATTATGGAAACACCATATATTTT
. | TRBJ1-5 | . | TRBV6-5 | CASTAWGGQPQHF | TGTGCCAGCACTGCCTGGGGAGGTCAGCCCCAGCATTTT
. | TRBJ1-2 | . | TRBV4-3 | CASSQLMTGNGYTF | TGCGCCAGCAGCCAACTCATGACGGGGAATGGCTACACCTTC
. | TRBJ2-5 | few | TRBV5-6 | CASSLWRDVYQETQYF | TGTGCCAGCAGCTTATGGAGGGATGTTTACCAAGAGACCCAGTACTTC
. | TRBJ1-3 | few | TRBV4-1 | CASSPQLTDSGNTIYF | TGCGCCAGCAGCCCCCAACTGACGGACAGTGGAAACACCATATATTTT
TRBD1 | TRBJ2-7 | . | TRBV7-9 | CASTVRDSSYEQYF | TGTGCCAGCACCGTCCGGGACAGCTCCTACGAGCAGTACTTC
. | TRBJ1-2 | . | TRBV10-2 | CASSRKEDCGYTF | TGCGCCAGCTCACGAAAGGAGGATTGTGGCTACACCTTC
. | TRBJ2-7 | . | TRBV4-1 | CASSQDRRTTYEQYF | TGCGCCAGCAGCCAAGATCGCCGAACTACCTACGAGCAGTACTTC
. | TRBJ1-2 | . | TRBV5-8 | CASSLWGDYGYTF | TGTGCCAGCAGCTTGTGGGGGGACTATGGCTACACCTTC
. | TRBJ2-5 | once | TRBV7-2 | CASSLGTAQETQYF | TGTGCCAGCAGCTTAGGGACAGCCCAAGAGACCCAGTACTTC
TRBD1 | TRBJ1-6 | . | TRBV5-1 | CASRRGTGRNSPLHF | TGCGCCAGCAGGCGAGGGACAGGGAGGAATTCACCCCTCCACTTT
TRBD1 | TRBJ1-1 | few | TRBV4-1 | CASSRDRDFRNTEAFF | TGCGCCAGCAGCCGGGACAGGGATTTTAGGAACACTGAAGCTTTCTTT
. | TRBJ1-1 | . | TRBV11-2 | CASSASQGLPVVNTEAFF | TGTGCCAGCAGCGCGAGTCAGGGTCTCCCGGTGGTGAACACTGAAGCTTTCTTT
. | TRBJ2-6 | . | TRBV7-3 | CASSLNRQARRSGANVLTF | TGTGCCAGCAGCTTAAATAGACAGGCCCGTCGCTCTGGGGCCAACGTCCTGACTTTC
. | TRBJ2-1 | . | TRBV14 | CASSQAGTTGRKDEQFF | TGTGCCAGCAGCCAAGCAGGGACAACAGGGAGAAAGGATGAGCAGTTCTTC